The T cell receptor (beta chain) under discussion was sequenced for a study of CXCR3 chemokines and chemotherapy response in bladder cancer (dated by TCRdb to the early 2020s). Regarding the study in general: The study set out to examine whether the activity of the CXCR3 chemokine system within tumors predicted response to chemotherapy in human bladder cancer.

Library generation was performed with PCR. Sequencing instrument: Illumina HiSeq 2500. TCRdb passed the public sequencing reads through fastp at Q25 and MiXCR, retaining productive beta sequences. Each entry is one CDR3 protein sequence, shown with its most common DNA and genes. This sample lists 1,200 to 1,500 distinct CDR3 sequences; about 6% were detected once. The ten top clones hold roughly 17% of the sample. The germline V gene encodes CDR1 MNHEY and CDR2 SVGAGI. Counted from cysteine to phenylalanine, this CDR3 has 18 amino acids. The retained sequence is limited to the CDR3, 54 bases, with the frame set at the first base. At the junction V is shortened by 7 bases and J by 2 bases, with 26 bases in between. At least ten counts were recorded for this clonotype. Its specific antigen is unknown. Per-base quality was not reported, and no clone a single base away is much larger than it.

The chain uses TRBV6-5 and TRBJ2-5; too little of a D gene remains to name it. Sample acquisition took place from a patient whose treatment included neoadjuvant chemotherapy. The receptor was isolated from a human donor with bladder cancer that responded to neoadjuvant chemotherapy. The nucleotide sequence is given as TGTGCCAGCACCCTTCGGGTTGGACGGCCGATGGGACAAGAGACCCAGTACTTC. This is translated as CASTLRVGRPMGQETQYF.